One TCR beta chain is described in this entry. Its antigen is not identified. This entry comes from a study of blood T cells in healthy people across ages. Study findings and constraints: Measured against age, TCR beta diversity per million T cells decreased in a roughly linear manner. Correlation between TCR beta diversity and naive T cell percentage was strong.

Together with a sample-barcoded 5' primer, a J-beta primer mix was included in a second PCR lasting about 7 to 12 cycles. TCRdb called the 5' RACE reads again in MiXCR, with one record for every CDR3 protein. Among more than 650,000 distinct CDR3 sequences, around 25% were seen once, and the ten largest hold less than 3.5%. The CDR3 length is 14 residues. Trimming took 7 bases from V and 4 from J, leaving 17 bases between them. Germline loops: CDR1 MNHEY, CDR2 SMNVEV (reference sequence). Each donor had about 10 milliliters of peripheral blood drawn. The data were also submitted as part of a second study, on T cells of mothers and their children. As reported in that work: cDNA was synthesized from all extracted RNA at roughly 1.5 ug per reaction.

Sequenced: blood. The source is a boy between 10 and 17 years old in good health. The V and J genes are TRBV27 and TRBJ2-7; a possible D gene is TRBD2 (6 bases). The CDR3 nucleotides read TGTGCCAGCAAGTCAGGCTTCGGAGGGTACGAGCAGTACTTC. Residues: CASKSGFGGYEQYF.